A selection of T cell receptor beta chains follows, all from one sample in a study of cytomegalovirus exposure and HLA in healthy donors. Profiled with immunoSEQ multiplex PCR; TCRdb holds only in-frame clones, not every one. The table lists about 200,000 clones, approximately 80% of them singletons, with around 2.8% in the top ten. The specimen sequenced was PBMCs. Receptors originate from a man under 40 in good health and CMV-seronegative. Both conserved end residues are part of each CDR3. A D gene is named only where the DNA matches it firmly. Clone size, where shown, is once, few, many, or a class for clones that have expanded.

j_gene,d_gene,abundance,v_gene,CDR3nt,CDR3aa
TRBJ2-7,-,-,TRBV5-1,TGCGCCAGCAGCCCGGACGGGGTTACCAACGAGCAGTACTTC,CASSPDGVTNEQYF
TRBJ2-1,-,-,TRBV6-5,TGTGCCAGCAAGCGAGGGGGGGGAGGGTACAATGAGCAGTTCTTC,CASKRGGGGYNEQFF
TRBJ1-1,-,once,TRBV7-8,TGTGCCAGCAGCTTATCCCCCTCTTTTGGCCGGGGGACTGAAGCTTTCTTT,CASSLSPSFGRGTEAFF
TRBJ2-7,-,-,TRBV4-3,TGCGCCAGCAGCCAGGGGACAGCGGGCTACGAGCAGTACTTC,CASSQGTAGYEQYF
TRBJ1-4,-,once,TRBV28,TGTGCCAGCAGTTTAAGATCAGGGGCTGAAAAACTGTTTTTT,CASSLRSGAEKLFF
TRBJ1-3,-,-,TRBV5-6,TGTGCCAGCAGCTTGGTCAGTACTGGAAACACCATATATTTT,CASSLVSTGNTIYF
TRBJ2-7,-,-,TRBV29-1,TGCAGCGTTGTAAGTTCTGGTTTTTTCGCGAGCGAATACTTC,CSVVSSGFFASEYF
TRBJ1-5,-,few,TRBV19,TGTGCCAGTCGCGGGGGCTATAGCAATCAGCCCCAGCATTTT,CASRGGYSNQPQHF
TRBJ1-1,-,-,TRBV5-6,TGTGCCAGCAGCTTAACGGGAGCAGGGAGATGGGACACTGAAGCTTTCTTT,CASSLTGAGRWDTEAFF
TRBJ2-7,TRBD1,-,TRBV7-2,TGTGCCAGCAGCTTAGCCCAGACAGGGTTGAGCTCCTACGAGCAGTACTTC,CASSLAQTGLSSYEQYF